This TCR beta chain was sequenced in a study of beta chain features in type 1 diabetes. Overall study results and limits: Shorter TCRB CDR3s, moderately but significantly so, marked every one of the four CD4+ subsets in Type 1 diabetes patients.

With regard to this clone: Its antigen remains unknown.

The investigators reverse transcribed all of the isolated RNA, so they sequenced expressed TCRB transcripts. The protocol was immunoSEQ multiplex PCR, while the TCRdb copy is restricted to in-frame clones and leaves out a portion. Of about 650,000 clones in the sample, roughly 12% are singletons; the top ten hold 0.09% to 0.15%. Germline-derived CDR1 and CDR2 are GTSNPN and SVGIG (reference sequence). The V gene lost 1 base and the J gene lost 6 bases, with 13 bases spanning the gap. The CDR3 spans 14 residues. V usage is TRBV30 and J usage is TRBJ2-1; tentative D call: TRBD1 (5 bases). The TCR originated in a young man with type 1 diabetes. The sequencing input was naive CD4+ T cells from blood. The DNA for the CDR3 is TGTGCCTGGAGTGCGCAGGGTTGGGGCAATGAGCAGTTCTTC. Translated, it gives CAWSAQGWGNEQFF.